This TCR beta chain appears in the sequencing data of a study of OX40 agonist ivuxolimab in advanced cancers. Study summary: Among those treated, three patients had partial responses, one with hepatocellular carcinoma and two with cutaneous melanoma. Broader study findings: At doses 0.1 to 3.0 mg/kg, CD4+ and CD8+ clones expanded.

Germline CDR1 MDHEN, CDR2 SYDVKM. This CDR3 has 20 residues. V shed 6 bases, J shed 0 bases, and the junction held 19 bases outside the gene matches. Remarks on this clone: Its specificity is unknown.

Only in-frame clones appear in the TCRdb table, and some are missing; sequencing was by immunoSEQ multiplex PCR. The sample contains 130,000 or so clones, about nine tenths of which appear only once. The clonotype comes from an adult with an advanced solid tumor such as melanoma, head and neck, liver or kidney cancer. The chain is built from TRBV28 and TRBJ1-4; 7 positions agree with TRBD1. The starting material was CD4+ or CD8+ T cells sorted from blood, obtained in a trial of the OX40 agonist ivuxolimab. The CDR3 here is CASSFPSGRGMYATNEKLFF. DNA of the CDR3: TGTGCCAGCAGCTTTCCCTCGGGCAGGGGGATGTACGCAACTAATGAAAAACTGTTTTTT.